This T cell receptor (beta chain) was identified in a study of cytomegalovirus exposure and HLA in healthy donors. The germline V gene encodes CDR1 MNHNS and CDR2 SASEGT. CDR3 length equals 14 residues. Germline trimming cut 7 bases from V and 6 bases from J; bases unmatched to any gene: 11. A remark on this clone: Distinct nucleotide sequences in the sample also encode this CDR3.

Primers for the PCR totalled 60 Vbeta and 13 Jbeta. Repertoires were generated with immunoSEQ multiplex PCR, while TCRdb's copy carries only in-frame clones and drops some. The sample comprises 210,000 or so clones, under 85% of which are singletons, and around 9.6% rests with the top ten. The receptor's source is a woman aged 50 to 65 in good health and CMV-seropositive. The chain employs TRBV6-1 and TRBJ1-2; TRBD1 agrees at 7 bases. Sample: PBMCs. Written as DNA, the CDR3 is TGTGCCAGCACCCCAAATTTCGACAGGGATGGCTACACCTTC. It translates to CASTPNFDRDGYTF.